A single sample is the source of the 10 T cell receptor beta chains below, sequenced in a study of T cells in Graves' hyperthyroidism and ophthalmopathy. RNA transcripts provided the source from which TCR beta CDR3 regions were amplified. With the HTBI primer set, the TCR CDR3 went through a first round of RT-PCR. Each CDR3 protein is one row after TCRdb ran MiXCR on the multiplex PCR reads. The sample carries a few hundred thousand distinct CDR3 sequences, roughly 14% recorded once. Source material: blood. The receptors shown here come from a woman under 40 with Graves' hyperthyroidism.

V usage is TRBV19 and J usage is TRBJ2-7, with a tentative D call TRBD1 (5 bases). This CDR3 is built from 12 residues. V gave up 6 bases and J gave up 5 bases, with 11 bases separating them. Germline values: CDR1 LNHDA, CDR2 SQIVND (reference sequence). CDR3 bases: TGTGCCAGTAGCTGGGGCAGTGACGAGCAGTACTTC. Translated, it gives CASSWGSDEQYF.

Remarks on this clonotype: Its ends do not fully match the called genes, so a read error is possible. The chain is built from TRBV6-2 or TRBV6-3 and TRBJ2-7, with a tentative D call TRBD1 (6 bases). The CDR3 is 14 amino acids. The V gene's germline CDR1 is MNHEY and CDR2 SVGEGT. CDR3 bases: TGTGCCAGCAGGCAACAGGGTTATCAGTACGGGCAGTACTTC. This encodes CASRQQGYQYGQYF.

This clonotype was seen at least ten times. The chain has TRBV29-1 and TRBJ1-1, with TRBD1 as a possible D gene (5 bases). The germline gives CDR1 SQVTM, CDR2 ANQGSEA. This CDR3 has 13 residues. V lost 4 bases to trimming and J lost 4 bases, with 13 bases between them. CDR3 sequence (DNA): TGCAGCGTTGCCCCCAGGGCAGGCACTGAAGCTTTCTTT. This encodes CSVAPRAGTEAFF.

This clonotype was counted ten times or more. This chain uses TRBV7-9 with TRBJ1-4, with D hard to call. Germline V gene data show CDR1 as SEHNR and CDR2 as FQNEAQ (reference sequence). The CDR3 loop spans 15 amino acids. V shed 3 bases and J shed 5 bases, with 13 bases lying between them. Here the CDR3 reads CASSLYTVDNEKLFF. The CDR3 nucleotides are TGTGCCAGCAGCTTGTACACGGTGGACAATGAAAAACTGTTTTTT.

This clonotype has at least ten counts. The chain couples TRBV5-5 to TRBJ2-5, with D tentatively TRBD1 (5 bases). V lost 0 bases to trimming and J lost 0 bases, with 12 bases between them. CDR3 length equals 16 residues. Germline assignment: CDR1 SGHKS and CDR2 YYEKEE (reference sequence). CDR3 in DNA: TGTGCCAGCAGCTTGGGGCCGACAGACTACCAAGAGACCCAGTACTTC. Translation gives CASSLGPTDYQETQYF.

In this sample, this clonotype turned up a few times. The chain employs TRBV20-1 and TRBJ2-2; 8 bases match TRBD2. Germline CDR1 and CDR2: DFQATT and SNEGSKA (reference sequence). V shed 3 bases and J 7 bases; nucleotides not matched to a gene: 10. The CDR3 is 15 amino acids. The CDR3 DNA sequence: TGCAGTGCTAGCGGATCGGGAGGGCTCGACGGGGAGCTGTTTTTT. Protein product: CSASGSGGLDGELFF.

V gene TRBV5-1 combines with J gene TRBJ1-4; D uncertain. Germline V gives CDR1 SGHRS, CDR2 YFSETQ. This CDR3 spans 13 amino acids. V dropped 4 bases and J dropped 2 bases, with 6 bases sitting between them. Written as DNA, the CDR3 is TGCGCCAGCAGCACGGTCACTAATGAAAAACTGTTTTTT. Protein: CASSTVTNEKLFF.

In its sample, this clonotype was seen many times. The rearrangement joins TRBV14 to TRBJ2-1; D not resolved. Trimming removed 4 bases from V and 0 bases from J, with 10 bases in between. Germline V CDR1 and CDR2: SGHDN, FVKESK. The CDR3 runs 15 residues. The CDR3 here is CASSPTESSYNEQFF. CDR3 coding DNA: TGTGCCAGCAGCCCCACCGAAAGCTCCTACAATGAGCAGTTCTTC.

This clonotype showed up many times. The V call is TRBV28, the J call TRBJ2-7; 7 bases match TRBD1. The CDR3 consists of 15 residues. V shed 6 bases, J shed 0 bases, and the junction held 8 bases outside the gene matches. Germline CDR1 reads MDHEN; CDR2 reads SYDVKM. The CDR3 DNA follows: TGTGCCAGCAGACTAGAGGGGGCCAGCTCCTACGAGCAGTACTTC. It specifies CASRLEGASSYEQYF.

This chain connects TRBV5-1 to TRBJ1-4; D is ambiguous. Germline V gene lookup returns CDR1 SGHRS and CDR2 YFSETQ. This CDR3 has 16 residues. Trimming shortened V by 0 bases and J by 1 base, and 10 bases separated the two germline ends. The CDR3 region is CASSLAGSQTNEKLFF. The CDR3 DNA is TGCGCCAGCAGCTTGGCTGGGAGTCAAACTAATGAAAAACTGTTTTTT.